Shown below are 20 T cell receptor beta chains from a single sample sequenced in a study of cytomegalovirus exposure and HLA in healthy donors. The PCR made use of 60 Vbeta and 13 Jbeta primers. Assay used: immunoSEQ multiplex PCR; TCRdb lists only in-frame clones, some missing. The sample has 85,000 to 120,000 clones; about 64% are singletons. Sequencing input: PBMCs. These receptor sequences come from a female donor in good health and CMV-seronegative.

The rearrangement joins TRBV7-9 to TRBJ2-1; possibly TRBD2 for D (6 bases). This CDR3 has 14 amino acids. Per the germline V gene, CDR1 is SEHNR and CDR2 is FQNEAQ (reference sequence). V lost 10 bases and J lost 3, with 16 bases in between. The CDR3, as DNA: TGTGCCACCAGGAGTAGCGGCTACTACAATGAGCAGTTCTTC. Its protein is CATRSSGYYNEQFF.

The rearrangement joins TRBV14 to TRBJ1-2; D may be TRBD1 (6 bases). The germline V and J ends were trimmed by 4 bases and 5 bases, with 8 bases remaining between them. Germline CDR1 and CDR2: SGHDN and FVKESK. The CDR3 runs 12 residues. CDR3 residues: CASSPTGYGYTF. The CDR3 coding sequence is TGTGCCAGCAGCCCCACAGGGTATGGCTACACCTTC.

The CDR3 protein is CASRETSGSSYNEQFF. CDR3 in DNA: TGTGCCAGCAGGGAGACTAGCGGGAGCTCCTACAATGAGCAGTTCTTC. The chain links TRBV13 to TRBJ2-1; 12 positions agree with TRBD2. This CDR3 region has 16 residues. The germline V gene encodes CDR1 PRHDT and CDR2 FYEKMQ (reference sequence). The ends lost 6 bases at V and 0 bases at J; junction bases unmatched: 3.

The J gene is TRBJ2-1, the V gene TRBV7-2; 11 bases agree with TRBD2. The CDR3 has 17 residues. Germline lookup yields CDR1 SGHTA and CDR2 FQGNSA. V dropped 2 bases and J dropped 0; count of bases not matched to a gene: 3. The CDR3 bases are TGTGCCAGCAGCTTAAGGGGACTAGCGGTCTCCTACAATGAGCAGTTCTTC. This translates into CASSLRGLAVSYNEQFF. Based on the CDR3 plus reference TRBV7-2 and TRBJ2-1, the full variable domain is GAGVSQSPSNKVTEKGKDVELRCDPISGHTALYWYRQSLGQGLEFLIYFQGNSAPDKSGLPSDRFSAERTGGSVSTLTIQRTQQEDSAVYLCASSLRGLAVSYNEQFFGPGTRLTVL.

Regarding this clone: Relative to the germline gene, one junction end is altered; a read error may explain this. V gene TRBV7-9 combines with J gene TRBJ2-7; D call uncertain. The CDR3 is 12 amino acids. Germline CDR1 reads SEHNR; CDR2 reads FQNEAQ (reference sequence). The CDR3 loop is CSSSLGQYEQYF. CDR3 sequence (DNA): TGTTCCAGCAGCTTAGGGCAGTACGAGCAGTACTTC.

V gene TRBV6-6 combines with J gene TRBJ2-7; 7 bases are shared with TRBD2. Germline assignment: CDR1 MNHNY and CDR2 SVGAGI (reference sequence). Trimming removed 5 bases from V and 1 base from J; junction bases left unmatched: 2. The CDR3 has 13 amino acids. In DNA form, the CDR3 reads TGTGCCAGCAGTGGACTAGGGTCCTACGAGCAGTACTTC. Amino acid sequence: CASSGLGSYEQYF.

This clone was seen just once. The J gene is TRBJ2-7, the V gene TRBV4-3, with 9 positions matching TRBD1. The CDR3 is 15 residues long. J lost 7 bases, V lost 5 bases, and 12 bases had no gene match. Germline V gene sequence: CDR1 LGHNA, CDR2 YSLEER. The CDR3 DNA reads as TGCGCCAGCAGCTTTCTGGGACAGGGTCCTGGGGAGCAGTACTTC. Its translation: CASSFLGQGPGEQYF.

The J gene is TRBJ1-5, the V gene TRBV18, with 11 bases aligning to TRBD1. Trimming took 3 bases from V and 7 from J; bases not matched to a gene: 2. Germline V lookup: CDR1 KGHSH, CDR2 LQKENI. This CDR3 contains 14 residues. CDR3 nucleotide sequence: TGTGCCAGCTCACCGGGACAGGGGGTACAGCCCCAGCATTTT. Its translation: CASSPGQGVQPQHF.

In regard to this clone: This sample also contains other DNA sequences that code for the same CDR3. V usage is TRBV5-1 and J usage is TRBJ2-1; D is uncertain. This CDR3 has 13 amino acids. V was shortened by 1 base and J by 1 base, with 3 bases between the two germline ends. Germline lookup yields CDR1 SGHRS and CDR2 YFSETQ. The CDR3 DNA follows: TGCGCCAGCAGCTTGTCTTCCTACAATGAGCAGTTCTTC. It codes for CASSLSSYNEQFF.

The V and J genes are TRBV5-6 and TRBJ2-3, with a tentative D call TRBD2 (6 bases). V lost 2 bases and J lost 0, with 13 bases in between. This CDR3 contains 16 residues. Per the germline V gene, CDR1 is SGHDT and CDR2 is YYEEEE. This CDR3 reads CASSFLAGPSTDTQYF. The CDR3 DNA follows: TGTGCCAGCAGCTTCTTGGCGGGACCTAGCACAGATACGCAGTATTTT. Based on the CDR3 plus reference TRBV5-6 and TRBJ2-3, the full variable domain is DAGVTQSPTHLIKTRGQQVTLRCSPKSGHDTVSWYQQALGQGPQFIFQYYEEEERQRGNFPDRFSGHQFPNYSSELNVNALLLGDSALYLCASSFLAGPSTDTQYFGPGTRLTVL.

The chain carries TRBV27 and TRBJ1-2; D is possibly TRBD1 (5 bases). Germline V gene data show CDR1 as MNHEY and CDR2 as SMNVEV (reference sequence). V shed 8 bases and J shed 8 bases, with 12 bases lying between them. This CDR3 has 11 amino acids. The CDR3 bases are TGTGCCAGCCGCTACCGGGGGGGCTACACCTTC. It yields the protein CASRYRGGYTF.

The V gene is TRBV9, the J gene TRBJ2-2, with D maybe TRBD2 (5 bases). Germline V gene sequence: CDR1 SGDLS, CDR2 YYNGEE. This CDR3 is built from 16 residues. Trimming shortened V by 2 bases and J by 2 bases, and 13 bases separated the two germline ends. The CDR3: CASSVAGNPNTGELFF. In nucleotides, the CDR3 is TGTGCCAGCAGCGTCGCCGGGAATCCAAACACCGGGGAGCTGTTTTTT. Using reference TRBV9 and TRBJ2-2 for the parts outside the CDR3, the full variable domain is DSGVTQTPKHLITATGQRVTLRCSPRSGDLSVYWYQQSLDQGLQFLIQYYNGEERAKGNILERFSAQQFPDLHSELNLSSLELGDSALYFCASSVAGNPNTGELFFGEGSRLTVL.

The V call is TRBV9, the J call TRBJ2-2, with TRBD2 identical over 10 bases. Germline V gene data show CDR1 as SGDLS and CDR2 as YYNGEE. V trimming: 2 bases; J trimming: 4 bases; junction bases outside the gene matches: 11. The CDR3 contains 18 residues. The CDR3 nucleotides are TGTGCCAGCAGCGTTCCGAGAGCGGGAGGGCCAGGCACCGGGGAGCTGTTTTTT. This translates into CASSVPRAGGPGTGELFF.

This chain connects TRBV19 to TRBJ1-1; D is undetermined. The V gene's germline CDR1 is LNHDA and CDR2 SQIVND (reference sequence). V lost 4 bases and J lost 9, with 9 bases in between. The CDR3 is 11 amino acids. The CDR3 reads CASSTQAQAFF. DNA of the CDR3: TGTGCCAGTAGTACTCAGGCCCAAGCTTTCTTT.

This clone turned up a few times. This chain connects TRBV18 to TRBJ2-3; the D is unclear. The CDR3 has 16 residues. V was cut by 0 bases and J by 4 bases, with 14 bases left in between. Germline CDR1 reads KGHSH; CDR2 reads LQKENI. The CDR3 region is CASSPPQRLASDTQYF. CDR3 sequence (DNA): TGTGCCAGCTCACCACCGCAGAGGTTAGCTTCAGATACGCAGTATTTT.

This clone turned up a few times. This chain uses TRBV19 with TRBJ2-7, with D possibly being TRBD2 (5 bases). The CDR3 runs 13 residues. Trimming pared 3 bases from V and 5 bases from J, leaving 11 bases between. Germline-derived CDR1 and CDR2 are LNHDA and SQIVND (reference sequence). The CDR3 loop reads CASSIRGRDEQYF. DNA for the CDR3: TGTGCCAGTAGTATTCGGGGTCGCGACGAGCAGTACTTC.

Written as DNA, the CDR3 is TGTGCCTGGAGCGCCCGGACAGGGGCCAGCTACACCTTC. Its protein product is CAWSARTGASYTF. This chain connects TRBV30 to TRBJ1-2, with TRBD1 matching 9 bases. This CDR3 comprises 13 residues. Germline trimming cut 3 bases from V and 9 bases from J; bases unmatched to any gene: 8. Germline values: CDR1 GTSNPN, CDR2 SVGIG (reference sequence).

The CDR3 coding sequence is TGCGCCAGCAGCTTGGCCAATCCAATGAACACTGAAGCTTTCTTT. Translating gives CASSLANPMNTEAFF. The rearrangement uses TRBV5-1 and TRBJ1-1; no reliable D call. The germline gives CDR1 SGHRS, CDR2 YFSETQ. CDR3 length equals 15 residues. With 0 bases removed from V and 0 bases from J, the gap between germline ends came to 9 bases.

V is TRBV11-2 and J is TRBJ2-6; D possibly corresponds to TRBD2 (5 bases). Germline V gene lookup returns CDR1 SGHAT and CDR2 FQNNGV. Trimming stripped 2 bases from V and 0 bases from J, with 14 bases between. The CDR3 is 18 amino acids. The CDR3 DNA follows: TGTGCCAGCAGCTTATTTGGCGGGCATAGCTCTGGGGCCAACGTCCTGACTTTC. It encodes CASSLFGGHSSGANVLTF.

This clone was seen only a few times. The rearrangement uses TRBV5-5 and TRBJ1-1; TRBD1 matches 8 bases. CDR1 SGHKS and CDR2 YYEKEE come from the germline V gene (reference sequence). The CDR3 runs 13 residues. The V and J ends lost 2 bases and 10 bases, in that order; junction bases with no gene match: 7. CDR3: CASSFSTGAGAFF. As DNA, the CDR3 is TGTGCCAGCAGCTTCTCGACAGGGGCCGGAGCTTTCTTT. The full variable domain, rest sourced from reference TRBV5-5 and TRBJ1-1, is DAGVTQSPTHLIKTRGQQVTLRCSPISGHKSVSWYQQVLGQGPQFIFQYYEKEERGRGNFPDRFSARQFPNYSSELNVNALLLGDSALYLCASSFSTGAGAFFGQGTRLTVV.